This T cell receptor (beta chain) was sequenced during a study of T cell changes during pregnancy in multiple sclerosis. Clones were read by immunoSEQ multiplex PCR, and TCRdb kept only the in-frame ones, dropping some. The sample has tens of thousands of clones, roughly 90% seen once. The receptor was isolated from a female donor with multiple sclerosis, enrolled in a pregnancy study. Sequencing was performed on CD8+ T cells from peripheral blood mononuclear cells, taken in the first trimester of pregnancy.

This CDR3 reads CASSPGQGGYGYTF. The CDR3 DNA sequence: TGTGCCAGCTCACCGGGACAGGGTGGTTATGGCTACACCTTC. This chain joins TRBV18 and TRBJ1-2; 9 bases are shared with TRBD1. The length of the CDR3 is 14 residues. With 3 bases clipped from V and 5 bases from J, the junction kept 4 bases outside the gene matches. The V gene's germline CDR1 is KGHSH and CDR2 LQKENI.